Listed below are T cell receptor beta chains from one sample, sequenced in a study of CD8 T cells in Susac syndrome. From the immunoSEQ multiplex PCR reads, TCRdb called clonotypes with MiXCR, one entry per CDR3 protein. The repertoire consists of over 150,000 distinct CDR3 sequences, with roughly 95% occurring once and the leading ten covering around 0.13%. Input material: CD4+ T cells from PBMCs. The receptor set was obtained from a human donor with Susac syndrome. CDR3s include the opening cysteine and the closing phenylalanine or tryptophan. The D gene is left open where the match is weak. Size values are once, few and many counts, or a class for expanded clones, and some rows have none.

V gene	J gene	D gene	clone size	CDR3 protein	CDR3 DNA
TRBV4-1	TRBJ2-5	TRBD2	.	CASSQGEAGGIGETQYF	TGCGCCAGCAGCCAAGGTGAAGCGGGGGGGATCGGAGAGACCCAGTACTTC
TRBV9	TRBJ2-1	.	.	CASSVAGQLANEQFF	TGTGCCAGCAGCGTAGCCGGACAGCTTGCCAATGAGCAGTTCTTC
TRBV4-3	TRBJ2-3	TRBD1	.	CASSQEDRGPTDTQYF	TGCGCCAGCAGCCAAGAGGACAGGGGGCCCACAGATACGCAGTATTTT
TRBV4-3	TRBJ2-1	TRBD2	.	CASSHWSLAGVDEQFF	TGCGCCAGCAGCCACTGGAGCCTAGCGGGAGTGGATGAGCAGTTCTTC
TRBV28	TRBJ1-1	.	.	CASTGHTEAFF	TGTGCCAGCACGGGACACACTGAAGCTTTCTTT
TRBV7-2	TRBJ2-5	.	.	CASSLDPQGTQYF	TGTGCCAGCAGCTTAGATCCACAAGGGACCCAGTACTTC
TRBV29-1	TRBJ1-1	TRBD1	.	CSGWGQDYSAFF	TGCAGCGGCTGGGGACAGGACTACTCAGCTTTCTTT
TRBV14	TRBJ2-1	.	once	CASSQVVEQFF	TGTGCCAGCAGCCAAGTTGTTGAGCAGTTCTTC
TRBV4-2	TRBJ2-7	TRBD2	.	CASSQAGTSGVYEQYF	TGTGCCAGCAGCCAAGCCGGGACTAGCGGGGTCTACGAGCAGTACTTC
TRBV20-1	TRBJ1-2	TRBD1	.	CSADNTGGSLNYGYTF	TGCAGTGCCGATAATACAGGGGGCTCCCTGAACTATGGCTACACCTTC
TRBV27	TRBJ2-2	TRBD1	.	CASSLDRAGGELFF	TGTGCCAGCAGCCTGGACAGGGCCGGCGGGGAGCTGTTTTTT
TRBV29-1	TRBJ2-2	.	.	CSVIHQGRVGELFF	TGCAGCGTTATACACCAGGGGAGGGTCGGGGAGCTGTTTTTT
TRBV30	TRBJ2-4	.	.	CAWSPSQNIQYF	TGTGCCTGGAGTCCCAGCCAAAACATTCAGTACTTC
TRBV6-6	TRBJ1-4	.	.	CASSTDRVLFF	TGTGCCAGCAGTACGGACAGAGTACTGTTTTTT
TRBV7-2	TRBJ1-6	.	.	CASSLDSSYNSPLHF	TGTGCCAGCAGCTTAGACAGCTCCTATAATTCACCCCTCCACTTT
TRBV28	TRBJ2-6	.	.	CASSSPGRSGANVLTF	TGTGCCAGCAGTTCCCCGGGGAGATCTGGGGCCAACGTCCTGACTTTC
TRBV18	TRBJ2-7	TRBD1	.	CASSPLQGAEEQYF	TGTGCCAGCTCACCACTGCAGGGGGCGGAAGAGCAGTACTTC
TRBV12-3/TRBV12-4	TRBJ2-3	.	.	CASSFRGLGGIGADTQYF	TGTGCCAGCAGTTTCCGTGGACTCGGCGGGATAGGAGCAGATACGCAGTATTTT
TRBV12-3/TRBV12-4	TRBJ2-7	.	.	CASSQPGTPNAEQYF	TGTGCCAGCAGCCAGCCCGGGACACCCAATGCCGAGCAGTACTTC
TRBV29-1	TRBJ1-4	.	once	CSVSEGTNEKLFF	TGCAGCGTTTCAGAGGGGACTAATGAAAAACTGTTTTTT
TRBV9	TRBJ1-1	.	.	CASSVDVGEAFF	TGTGCCAGCAGCGTAGATGTGGGGGAAGCTTTCTTT
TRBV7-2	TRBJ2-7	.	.	CASSPSRQRSYEQYF	TGTGCCAGCAGCCCCTCCAGACAGAGATCCTACGAGCAGTACTTC
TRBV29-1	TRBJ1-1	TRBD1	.	CSGQGATEAFF	TGCAGCGGCCAGGGGGCCACTGAAGCTTTCTTT
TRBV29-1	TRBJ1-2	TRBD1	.	CSVRPGGIDGYTF	TGCAGCGTCCGGCCAGGGGGAATCGATGGCTACACCTTC
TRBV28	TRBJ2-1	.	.	CASSFQGWGEQFF	TGTGCCAGCAGTTTCCAGGGTTGGGGTGAGCAGTTCTTC
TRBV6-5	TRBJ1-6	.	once	CASSQRGGYNSPLHF	TGTGCCAGCAGTCAACGGGGGGGTTATAATTCACCCCTCCACTTT
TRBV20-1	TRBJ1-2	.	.	CSARGDYGYTF	TGCAGTGCTAGAGGGGACTATGGCTACACCTTC
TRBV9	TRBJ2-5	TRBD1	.	CASSVGQGASQETQYF	TGTGCCAGCAGCGTAGGTCAGGGGGCGTCTCAAGAGACCCAGTACTTC
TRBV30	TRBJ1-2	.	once	CAWRNRESGYTF	TGTGCCTGGAGGAACAGGGAATCTGGCTACACCTTC
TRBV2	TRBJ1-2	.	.	CASSEARGSGYTF	TGTGCCAGCAGTGAAGCGCGTGGGTCTGGCTACACCTTC
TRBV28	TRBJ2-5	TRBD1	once	CASSPPQGYETQYF	TGTGCCAGCAGTCCCCCACAGGGGTACGAGACCCAGTACTTC
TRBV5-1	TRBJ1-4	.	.	CASSIGTLGEKLFF	TGCGCCAGCAGCATCGGGACCTTGGGGGAAAAACTGTTTTTT
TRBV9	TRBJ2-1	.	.	CASSVEPSYNEQFF	TGTGCCAGCAGCGTAGAACCCTCATACAATGAGCAGTTCTTC
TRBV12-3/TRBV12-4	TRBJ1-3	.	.	CASLLQGSGNTIYF	TGTGCCAGCCTATTACAGGGCTCTGGAAACACCATATATTTT
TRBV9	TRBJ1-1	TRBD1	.	CASSSMTGYSEAFF	TGTGCCAGCAGCTCCATGACAGGGTATTCTGAAGCTTTCTTT
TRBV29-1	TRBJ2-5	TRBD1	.	CSAGQVDGETQYF	TGCAGCGCCGGACAGGTTGATGGAGAGACCCAGTACTTC
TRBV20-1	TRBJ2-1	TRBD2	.	CSASRLAGSGEQFF	TGCAGTGCTAGTAGGCTAGCGGGATCGGGTGAGCAGTTCTTC
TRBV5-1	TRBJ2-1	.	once	CASSGGAQYNEQFF	TGCGCCAGCAGCGGGGGTGCGCAATACAATGAGCAGTTCTTC
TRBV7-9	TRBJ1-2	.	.	CASSPDATFYGYTF	TGTGCCAGCAGCCCAGACGCGACGTTCTATGGCTACACCTTC
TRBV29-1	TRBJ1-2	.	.	CSVEDYGLGVRAGGYTF	TGCAGCGTTGAAGATTACGGCCTTGGTGTCCGGGCTGGCGGCTACACCTTC
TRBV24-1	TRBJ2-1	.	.	CATSGGPRDNEQFF	TGTGCCACCAGTGGGGGACCAAGGGACAATGAGCAGTTCTTC
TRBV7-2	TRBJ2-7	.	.	CASSLINRGLWEQYF	TGTGCCAGCAGCTTGATCAACCGGGGGCTGTGGGAGCAGTACTTC
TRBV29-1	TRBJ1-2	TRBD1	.	CSAVTGRDNGYTF	TGCAGCGCCGTGACAGGGAGGGATAATGGCTACACCTTC
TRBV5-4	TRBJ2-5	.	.	CASSRKGEETQYF	TGTGCCAGCAGCCGGAAAGGAGAAGAGACCCAGTACTTC
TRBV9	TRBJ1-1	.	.	CASSVGQIPGGYTEAFF	TGTGCCAGCAGCGTAGGACAGATACCCGGGGGGTACACTGAAGCTTTCTTT